This T cell receptor (beta chain) was documented in a study of OX40 agonist ivuxolimab in advanced cancers. Findings of the study overall: The investigators did not determine what antigen specificity the expanded peripheral T cells had. By week 6 at 0.1 to 3.0 mg/kg, blood CD4+ and CD8+ T cells had expanded clonally.

As concerns this clone: Its antigen is undetermined.

Sequencing was performed with immunoSEQ multiplex PCR; in TCRdb, only in-frame clones are kept and a portion is missing. The sample carries about 21,000 clones, about 85% recorded once. The CDR3 covers 18 residues. V gave up 2 bases and J gave up 5 bases; unmatched junction bases: 17. Germline V gene lookup returns CDR1 SGHVS and CDR2 FNYEAQ. This chain links TRBV7-6 with TRBJ2-5; TRBD2 agrees at 7 bases. The sequencing here drew on CD4+ or CD8+ T cells sorted from blood, taken in a trial of the OX40 agonist ivuxolimab. The TCR was taken from an adult with an advanced solid tumor such as melanoma, head and neck, liver or kidney cancer. In DNA form, the CDR3 reads TGTGCCAGCAGCTTAATCCGGGCGGGGCGGGGGACCCGTGAGACCCAGTACTTC. Translating gives CASSLIRAGRGTRETQYF.